The rows below give T cell receptor beta chains drawn from one sample of a study of blood T cell repertoires in COVID-19. Some clones are missing from TCRdb's copy, which holds only in-frame ones; the method was immunoSEQ multiplex PCR. The profile shows 250,000 to 400,000 clones, about nine tenths of them singletons. The sample was PBMCs or T cells enriched from blood (not recorded which). The receptors derive from a man aged 55 to 70 who had recovered from COVID-19. Each CDR3 is given with its conserved first and last residue. The D gene is left open where the match is weak. Size is stated for part of the rows, as once, few or many counts, or as a class when the clone is expanded.

j_gene: TRBJ2-7
v_gene: TRBV28
d_gene: NA
abundance: NA
CDR3aa: CASSRRAGVREQYF
CDR3nt: TGTGCCAGCAGTCGGCGGGCAGGGGTGAGGGAGCAGTACTTC

j_gene: TRBJ2-7
v_gene: TRBV9
d_gene: NA
abundance: NA
CDR3aa: CASSGSGTPWEEQYF
CDR3nt: TGTGCCAGCAGCGGCTCCGGGACTCCGTGGGAAGAGCAGTACTTC

j_gene: TRBJ1-1
v_gene: TRBV18
d_gene: NA
abundance: NA
CDR3aa: CASSPDTGYTEAFF
CDR3nt: TGTGCCAGCTCACCAGACACCGGTTACACTGAAGCTTTCTTT

j_gene: TRBJ1-5
v_gene: TRBV19
d_gene: NA
abundance: NA
CDR3aa: CASSPQTFAGGNQPQHF
CDR3nt: TGTGCCAGTTCCCCCCAGACCTTCGCGGGAGGCAATCAGCCCCAGCATTTT

j_gene: TRBJ1-2
v_gene: TRBV5-1
d_gene: TRBD1
abundance: once
CDR3aa: CASSSQGQGGYGYTF
CDR3nt: TGCGCCAGCAGCTCGCAAGGACAGGGTGGCTATGGCTACACCTTC

j_gene: TRBJ1-5
v_gene: TRBV2
d_gene: NA
abundance: NA
CDR3aa: CASSEGGPQHF
CDR3nt: TGTGCCAGCAGTGAGGGGGGGCCCCAGCATTTT

j_gene: TRBJ1-5
v_gene: TRBV19
d_gene: TRBD1
abundance: NA
CDR3aa: CASSKDRGNQPQHF
CDR3nt: TGTGCCAGTAGTAAGGACAGGGGAAATCAGCCCCAGCATTTT

j_gene: TRBJ1-1
v_gene: TRBV30
d_gene: NA
abundance: NA
CDR3aa: CAWSSDMGTEAFF
CDR3nt: TGTGCCTGGAGTTCCGACATGGGCACTGAAGCTTTCTTT

j_gene: TRBJ1-1
v_gene: TRBV3-1/TRBV3-2
d_gene: TRBD1
abundance: NA
CDR3aa: CASSPRGLGNTEAFF
CDR3nt: TGTGCCAGCAGCCCTAGGGGGCTCGGGAACACTGAAGCTTTCTTT

j_gene: TRBJ1-6
v_gene: TRBV6-2/TRBV6-3
d_gene: TRBD1
abundance: once
CDR3aa: CASSSQGFNSPLHF
CDR3nt: TGTGCCAGCAGTTCACAGGGGTTTAATTCACCCCTCCACTTT

j_gene: TRBJ1-5
v_gene: TRBV5-6
d_gene: NA
abundance: NA
CDR3aa: CASSLVQARRELSNQPQHF
CDR3nt: TGTGCCAGCAGCTTGGTACAGGCCCGCCGGGAGCTTAGCAATCAGCCCCAGCATTTT

j_gene: TRBJ2-6
v_gene: TRBV10-3
d_gene: TRBD1
abundance: NA
CDR3aa: CAISPGTGAGANVLTF
CDR3nt: TGTGCCATCAGTCCCGGGACAGGGGCTGGGGCCAACGTCCTGACTTTC

j_gene: TRBJ2-1
v_gene: TRBV3-1/TRBV3-2
d_gene: NA
abundance: NA
CDR3aa: CASSQDASGRINEQFF
CDR3nt: TGTGCCAGCAGCCAAGATGCGAGCGGAAGAATCAATGAGCAGTTCTTC

j_gene: TRBJ2-7
v_gene: TRBV11-3
d_gene: NA
abundance: NA
CDR3aa: CASSYGHAASYEQYF
CDR3nt: TGTGCCAGCAGCTACGGACATGCGGCCTCCTACGAGCAGTACTTC

j_gene: TRBJ2-7
v_gene: TRBV9
d_gene: NA
abundance: NA
CDR3aa: CASSQRAGAYEQYF
CDR3nt: TGTGCCAGCAGTCAAAGGGCAGGGGCCTACGAGCAGTACTTC

j_gene: TRBJ1-2
v_gene: TRBV19
d_gene: NA
abundance: NA
CDR3aa: CASSPQGLGENYGYTF
CDR3nt: TGTGCCAGTAGTCCCCAGGGTCTAGGAGAGAACTATGGCTACACCTTC

j_gene: TRBJ2-1
v_gene: TRBV6-5
d_gene: NA
abundance: NA
CDR3aa: CASSRSRQGNEQFF
CDR3nt: TGTGCCAGCAGTCGCTCTCGTCAGGGGAATGAGCAGTTCTTC

j_gene: TRBJ1-3
v_gene: TRBV29-1
d_gene: NA
abundance: once
CDR3aa: CSVLLPRDSGNTIYF
CDR3nt: TGCAGCGTCCTGCTTCCCAGGGACTCTGGAAACACCATATATTTT

j_gene: TRBJ1-1
v_gene: TRBV21-1
d_gene: NA
abundance: NA
CDR3aa: CASSKERDREEGTEAFF
CDR3nt: TGTGCCAGCAGCAAAGAGAGGGACAGGGAGGAAGGCACTGAAGCTTTCTTT

j_gene: TRBJ1-5
v_gene: TRBV19
d_gene: TRBD1
abundance: NA
CDR3aa: CASSSGTALGNQPQHF
CDR3nt: TGTGCCAGTAGTTCCGGGACAGCTCTAGGCAATCAGCCCCAGCATTTT

j_gene: TRBJ2-7
v_gene: TRBV23-1
d_gene: TRBD1
abundance: NA
CDR3aa: CASSHRRQGISYEQYF
CDR3nt: TGCGCCAGCAGTCATCGACGACAGGGGATTTCCTACGAGCAGTACTTC

j_gene: TRBJ1-1
v_gene: TRBV19
d_gene: NA
abundance: once
CDR3aa: CASKGPGEGGTEAFF
CDR3nt: TGTGCCAGTAAGGGTCCAGGGGAGGGAGGCACTGAAGCTTTCTTT

j_gene: TRBJ1-3
v_gene: TRBV19
d_gene: NA
abundance: once
CDR3aa: CASSIDRLTDSGNTIYF
CDR3nt: TGTGCCAGTAGTATAGATCGGTTGACAGACTCTGGAAACACCATATATTTT

j_gene: TRBJ2-1
v_gene: TRBV4-3
d_gene: TRBD2
abundance: NA
CDR3aa: CASSQDLLAGFEQFF
CDR3nt: TGCGCCAGCAGCCAAGATCTACTAGCGGGATTTGAGCAGTTCTTC

j_gene: TRBJ2-7
v_gene: TRBV12-3/TRBV12-4
d_gene: NA
abundance: NA
CDR3aa: CASSFQETYEQYF
CDR3nt: TGTGCCAGCAGTTTTCAGGAAACCTACGAGCAGTACTTC

j_gene: TRBJ1-5
v_gene: TRBV28
d_gene: NA
abundance: NA
CDR3aa: CASSFSDNHSNQPQHF
CDR3nt: TGTGCCAGCAGTTTTTCCGACAACCATAGCAATCAGCCCCAGCATTTT

j_gene: TRBJ2-4
v_gene: TRBV5-6
d_gene: TRBD1
abundance: NA
CDR3aa: CASSLPGTGDKNIQYF
CDR3nt: TGTGCCAGCAGCTTACCCGGGACAGGGGACAAAAACATTCAGTACTTC

j_gene: TRBJ1-1
v_gene: TRBV6-5
d_gene: TRBD1
abundance: NA
CDR3aa: CATSSGGAGPEAFF
CDR3nt: TGTGCCACATCATCAGGGGGCGCGGGCCCTGAAGCTTTCTTT

j_gene: TRBJ1-4
v_gene: TRBV29-1
d_gene: NA
abundance: NA
CDR3aa: CSVPGQGRATNEKLFF
CDR3nt: TGCAGCGTCCCCGGACAAGGCAGGGCCACTAATGAAAAACTGTTTTTT

j_gene: TRBJ2-7
v_gene: TRBV7-2
d_gene: TRBD1
abundance: once
CDR3aa: CASSSSTGGYYEQYF
CDR3nt: TGTGCCAGCAGCTCCTCGACAGGGGGCTACTACGAGCAGTACTTC

j_gene: TRBJ2-2
v_gene: TRBV30
d_gene: TRBD2
abundance: NA
CDR3aa: CAWSVLAGGLTGELFF
CDR3nt: TGTGCCTGGAGTGTACTAGCGGGAGGTTTGACCGGGGAGCTGTTTTTT

j_gene: TRBJ2-3
v_gene: TRBV6-5
d_gene: NA
abundance: NA
CDR3aa: CASRMGLHTDTQYF
CDR3nt: TGTGCCAGCAGGATGGGACTCCACACAGATACGCAGTATTTT

j_gene: TRBJ1-5
v_gene: TRBV18
d_gene: NA
abundance: NA
CDR3aa: CASSPKSSQPQHF
CDR3nt: TGTGCCAGCTCACCAAAGAGTAGTCAGCCCCAGCATTTT

j_gene: TRBJ2-7
v_gene: TRBV12-3/TRBV12-4
d_gene: TRBD1
abundance: once
CDR3aa: CASSGQGPYEQYF
CDR3nt: TGTGCCAGCAGCGGACAGGGACCCTACGAGCAGTACTTC

j_gene: TRBJ2-5
v_gene: TRBV9
d_gene: TRBD1
abundance: once
CDR3aa: CASSVQGAAVETQYF
CDR3nt: TGTGCCAGCAGCGTGCAGGGGGCGGCTGTGGAGACCCAGTACTTC

j_gene: TRBJ2-1
v_gene: TRBV30
d_gene: TRBD2
abundance: NA
CDR3aa: CAWSRPSGRAINEQFF
CDR3nt: TGTGCCTGGAGTCGACCTAGCGGGAGGGCCATCAATGAGCAGTTCTTC

j_gene: TRBJ1-2
v_gene: TRBV19
d_gene: NA
abundance: NA
CDR3aa: CASSIQGLSYGYTF
CDR3nt: TGTGCCAGTAGTATTCAGGGGCTATCATATGGCTACACCTTC

j_gene: TRBJ1-4
v_gene: TRBV2
d_gene: TRBD1
abundance: NA
CDR3aa: CASSSQGATNEKLFF
CDR3nt: TGTGCCAGCAGCAGTCAGGGGGCAACTAATGAAAAACTGTTTTTT

j_gene: TRBJ2-2
v_gene: TRBV7-3
d_gene: TRBD2
abundance: NA
CDR3aa: CASSSRLAGNTGELFF
CDR3nt: TGTGCCAGCAGCTCGCGACTAGCGGGAAACACCGGGGAGCTGTTTTTT

j_gene: TRBJ1-5
v_gene: TRBV28
d_gene: NA
abundance: NA
CDR3aa: CASSLSQAPYSNQPQHF
CDR3nt: TGTGCCAGCAGTTTAAGCCAGGCACCCTATAGCAATCAGCCCCAGCATTTT